This TCR beta chain derives from a study of T cells after yellow fever vaccination. Study results and caveats: Repertoires sorted by FACS could include abundant clonotypes that are contaminants from the bulk population. The secondary response was weaker, and its peak arrived faster, on day 5 versus 15.

The CDR3 covers 17 residues. Per the germline V gene, CDR1 is SGDLS and CDR2 is YYNGEE. The ends were cut back, 0 bases at V and 5 bases at J, with 18 bases in the middle. Note on this clonotype: Its antigen is still unknown.

TCRdb reanalysed the 5' RACE reads using MiXCR and keeps one entry per CDR3 protein. The sample has fewer than 450,000 distinct CDR3 sequences, approximately 8% seen once. This chain links TRBV9 with TRBJ2-1; TRBD1 is a possible D gene (5 bases). The source of this sequence is a man between 18 and 35 years old who received the YFV17D yellow fever vaccine. Material: PBMCs, obtained approximately 47 days after the first yellow fever vaccination. CDR3 region: CASSVEGEYTANNEQFF. The CDR3 bases are TGTGCCAGCAGCGTAGAAGGGGAATATACCGCGAACAATGAGCAGTTCTTC. Filled out from reference TRBV9 and TRBJ2-1, the complete variable domain reads DSGVTQTPKHLITATGQRVTLRCSPRSGDLSVYWYQQSLDQGLQFLIQYYNGEERAKGNILERFSAQQFPDLHSELNLSSLELGDSALYFCASSVEGEYTANNEQFFGPGTRLTVL.